One and the same sample provided the 15 T cell receptor beta chains below, sequenced in a study of blood T cell repertoires in COVID-19. The assay was immunoSEQ multiplex PCR, and TCRdb's table has in-frame clones only and misses some. The profile shows some 230,000 clones, about 85% of them singletons. Sequences were obtained from peripheral blood. The receptors come from an older woman who had recovered from COVID-19.

The gene calls are TRBV7-2 and TRBJ2-5; TRBD2 is a possible D gene (5 bases). The CDR3 length is 15 residues. CDR1 is SGHTA, CDR2 FQGNSA, per germline. The ends were cut back, 6 bases at V and 2 bases at J, with 16 bases in the middle. CDR3 nucleotides: TGTGCCAGCAGGCAAGCCTCGGGGATACAAGAGACCCAGTACTTC. The encoded protein is CASRQASGIQETQYF.

The chain is built from TRBV6-5 and TRBJ2-5; the D gene is possibly TRBD1 (5 bases). Germline values: CDR1 MNHEY, CDR2 SVGAGI. The CDR3 contains 14 residues. Trimming took off 10 bases at V and 4 bases at J, with 19 bases between the two ends. CDR3: CATRQGAPPETQYF. CDR3 coding DNA: TGTGCCACCAGGCAAGGGGCGCCCCCAGAGACCCAGTACTTC.

This chain uses TRBV19 with TRBJ1-1; no reliable D call. The ends were cut back, 3 bases at V and 5 bases at J, with 7 bases in the middle. The CDR3 has 12 residues. The germline V gene encodes CDR1 LNHDA and CDR2 SQIVND (reference sequence). CDR3 protein: CASSMRGTEAFF. CDR3 DNA sequence: TGTGCCAGTAGTATGAGAGGGACTGAAGCTTTCTTT.

The gene calls are TRBV7-2 and TRBJ2-3; 8 positions match TRBD1. J gave up 4 bases and V 5 bases, and 11 bases lay outside the gene matches. The germline V gene encodes CDR1 SGHTA and CDR2 FQGNSA. The CDR3 is made up of 16 amino acids. Here the CDR3 reads CASSIRGHVSPDTQYF. Here the CDR3 DNA reads TGTGCCAGCAGCATCAGGGGGCACGTATCCCCAGATACGCAGTATTTT.

The chain combines TRBV12-3 or TRBV12-4 with TRBJ1-2; 12 nucleotides match TRBD1. J was trimmed by 5 bases and V by 8 bases; bases with no gene match: 3. The CDR3 covers 13 residues. The CDR3 DNA follows: TGTGCCAGCGGGGACAGGGGGCGGTATGGCTACACCTTC. Protein: CASGDRGRYGYTF.

V and J are TRBV6-5 and TRBJ2-7; D possibly corresponds to TRBD2 (5 bases). This CDR3 spans 13 amino acids. The germline V gene has CDR1 MNHEY and CDR2 SVGAGI. Deletions cut 7 bases from V and 3 bases from J, with 13 bases between. The CDR3 is CASTGEGSYEQYF. In nucleotides, the CDR3 is TGTGCCAGCACTGGGGAAGGGAGCTACGAGCAGTACTTC.

The chain employs TRBV2 and TRBJ2-7; D uncertain. Trimming stripped 4 bases from V and 3 bases from J, with 10 bases between. Germline V gene data show CDR1 as SNHLY and CDR2 as FYNNEI. The CDR3 is 13 residues long. The CDR3 spells CASSGQVGYEQYF. Written as DNA, the CDR3 is TGTGCCAGCAGTGGGCAGGTGGGCTACGAGCAGTACTTC.

The rearrangement joins TRBV11-2 to TRBJ2-1, with TRBD2 matching 8 bases. CDR3 length: 15 amino acids. J gave up 7 bases and V 0 bases, and 5 bases lay outside the gene matches. Germline CDR1 and CDR2: SGHAT and FQNNGV. CDR3 sequence reads: CASSLDGGAWNEQFF. For the CDR3, the DNA is TGTGCCAGCAGCTTAGACGGGGGGGCCTGGAATGAGCAGTTCTTC. Using reference TRBV11-2 and TRBJ2-1 for the parts outside the CDR3, the full variable domain is EAGVAQSPRYKIIEKRQSVAFWCNPISGHATLYWYQQILGQGPKLLIQFQNNGVVDDSQLPKDRFSAERLKGVDSTLKIQPAKLEDSAVYLCASSLDGGAWNEQFFGPGTRLTVL.

The chain combines TRBV7-8 with TRBJ2-7; 8 nucleotides align to TRBD1. J lost 2 bases, V lost 5 bases, and 8 bases had no gene match. The CDR3 is made up of 15 amino acids. Germline V CDR1 and CDR2: SGHVS, FQNEAQ. The CDR3 spells CASSPRQGRPYEQYF. CDR3 DNA: TGTGCCAGCAGCCCACGACAGGGGAGACCCTACGAGCAGTACTTC.

In this sample, this clone turned up once. The V gene is TRBV2, the J gene TRBJ2-2; maybe TRBD2 (5 bases). CDR3 length: 12 amino acids. V lost 5 bases and J 6 bases, leaving 7 bases between the germline ends. Germline loops: CDR1 SNHLY, CDR2 FYNNEI. As DNA, the CDR3 is TGTGCCAGCAGTTTTAGCGCCGGGGAGCTGTTTTTT. This translates into CASSFSAGELFF.

The V gene is TRBV7-2, the J gene TRBJ1-2; D unresolved. Trimming left V 4 bases short and J 4 bases short, with 4 bases between. CDR1 is SGHTA, CDR2 FQGNSA, per germline. There are 11 residues in the CDR3. The CDR3 DNA follows: TGTGCCAGCAGCTCCAGCTATGGCTACACCTTC. Translated: CASSSSYGYTF. Full variable domain (remainder filled in from reference TRBV7-2 and TRBJ1-2): GAGVSQSPSNKVTEKGKDVELRCDPISGHTALYWYRQSLGQGLEFLIYFQGNSAPDKSGLPSDRFSAERTGGSVSTLTIQRTQQEDSAVYLCASSSSYGYTFGSGTRLTVV.

The chain uses TRBV12-3 or TRBV12-4 and TRBJ2-5; TRBD1 might be the D (6 bases). The V end lost 3 bases, the J end lost 4 bases, and 9 bases lay between the germline ends. This CDR3 has 13 residues. The CDR3 DNA reads as TGTGCCAGCAGTTTGAGGGGGTTAGAGACCCAGTACTTC. Its translation is CASSLRGLETQYF.

The V gene is TRBV5-1, the J gene TRBJ1-5, with 8 bases fitting TRBD1. V trimming: 4 bases; J trimming: 1 base; junction bases outside the gene matches: 7. Germline CDR1 and CDR2: SGHRS and YFSETQ. This CDR3 contains 16 residues. This CDR3 is CASSPGQGLSNQPQHF. CDR3 DNA sequence: TGCGCCAGCAGCCCAGGACAGGGTCTGAGCAATCAGCCCCAGCATTTT.

This sequence joins TRBV5-1 and TRBJ1-4; TRBD1 aligns across 7 bases. CDR3 length: 13 amino acids. Per the germline V gene, CDR1 is SGHRS and CDR2 is YFSETQ. The V and J ends lost 2 bases and 8 bases, in that order; junction bases with no gene match: 3. The CDR3 region has the DNA TGCGCCAGCAGCTTACAGGGGAGCGAAAAACTGTTTTTT. It translates to CASSLQGSEKLFF.

This clone has just a few counts. The V and J genes are TRBV10-3 and TRBJ1-1; D is unresolved. Germline CDR1 reads ENHRY; CDR2 reads SYGVKD. The CDR3 runs to 12 residues. The germline V and J ends were trimmed by 4 bases and 1 base, with 4 bases remaining between them. The CDR3 DNA is TGTGCCATCAGTGCCCAGAACACTGAAGCTTTCTTT. Protein sequence: CAISAQNTEAFF.